A selection of T cell receptor beta chains follows, all from one sample in a study of blood T cell repertoires in COVID-19. Using immunoSEQ multiplex PCR, the repertoire was profiled, and TCRdb retains in-frame clones only, with some absent. Counted here are roughly 290,000 clones, approximately 92% occurring once; the ten biggest clones make up about 7%. Source material: peripheral blood. These receptors were obtained from a woman in her twenties or thirties with COVID-19, enrolled during active disease. Each CDR3 is given with its conserved first and last residue. The order of the fields is J gene, D gene, clone size, V gene, CDR3 DNA, CDR3 protein. D genes are given only for firm matches. Not all rows give a size; the values are once, few, many and, for expanded clones, a class.

TRBJ2-1 TRBD2 - TRBV19 TGTGCCAGTAGTCCCCCCGCGGGAGGGCCGAGTGAGCAGTTCTTC CASSPPAGGPSEQFF
TRBJ1-5 - - TRBV27 TGTGCCAGCAGTTTGGCCCTAGACAGTAGCAATCAGCCCCAGCATTTT CASSLALDSSNQPQHF
TRBJ2-1 TRBD1 - TRBV7-2 TGTGCCAGCAGCGCCGGGGACAGCTCCTACAATGAGCAGTTCTTC CASSAGDSSYNEQFF
TRBJ2-7 - - TRBV5-1 TGCGCCAGCAGCTTCCAGGATCCCTCCTACGAGCAGTACTTC CASSFQDPSYEQYF
TRBJ1-5 - - TRBV7-2 TGTGCCAGCAGTCTACGGGGTTATCAGCCCCAGCATTTT CASSLRGYQPQHF
TRBJ1-1 - - TRBV4-1 TGCGCCAGCAGCCAAGATTCGCAGGGTCGATTAACTGAAGCTTTCTTT CASSQDSQGRLTEAFF
TRBJ2-1 TRBD2 - TRBV2 TGTGCCAGCAGGAGAAGCGGGAGGGAAGACAATGAGCAGTTCTTC CASRRSGREDNEQFF
TRBJ2-5 - once TRBV4-1 TGCGCCAGCAGCCAGGGGGCTAGGACTAGTGGTGAGACCCAGTACTTC CASSQGARTSGETQYF
TRBJ2-1 TRBD2 - TRBV9 TGTGCCAGCAGCCTAAGACTAGCGGGAGTGAATGAGCAGTTCTTC CASSLRLAGVNEQFF
TRBJ1-2 - - TRBV2 TGTGCCAGCAGTGAAGCCCAGGGTAGAGGAATCTATGGCTACACCTTC CASSEAQGRGIYGYTF
TRBJ2-7 - - TRBV9 TGTGCCAGCAGCACCACAGGGAGAGGCGAGCAGTACTTC CASSTTGRGEQYF
TRBJ2-7 TRBD2 - TRBV5-4 TGTGCCAGCAGCTTCCCCGGGGGGAGCTCCTACGAGCAGTACTTC CASSFPGGSSYEQYF
TRBJ2-7 TRBD2 once TRBV15 TGTGCCACCAGCAGAGCGGGAGGGAACGAGCAGTACTTC CATSRAGGNEQYF
TRBJ1-2 - - TRBV21-1 TGTGCCAGCAGCCCCGGTAAGGAGGGCTATGGCTACACCTTC CASSPGKEGYGYTF
TRBJ2-2 - - TRBV28 TGTGCCAGCAGGAGTGGCGGGGAGCTGTTTTTT CASRSGGELFF
TRBJ1-1 - - TRBV7-9 TGTGCCAGCAGCTTAGATAGGGGGACTGAAGCTTTCTTT CASSLDRGTEAFF
TRBJ1-4 TRBD1 - TRBV5-1 TGCGCCAGCAGCACCGGGACAGGGGCGACGTCAACTAATGAAAAACTGTTTTTT CASSTGTGATSTNEKLFF
TRBJ1-5 TRBD1 - TRBV3-1/TRBV3-2 TGTGCCAGCAGCCAGCTACAGGGGGCAGGGCAGCCCCAGCATTTT CASSQLQGAGQPQHF
TRBJ2-2 - - TRBV6-1 TGTGCCAGCAGTGAATTAGGGCCGGGGACCGGGGAGCTGTTTTTT CASSELGPGTGELFF
TRBJ2-7 TRBD2 once TRBV5-1 TGCGCCAGCAGCTTGGAGCCTAGCGGGACCTACGAGCAGTACTTC CASSLEPSGTYEQYF
TRBJ2-7 TRBD2 - TRBV5-1 TGCGCCAGCAGCTACACCCGGGCTAGCGGGAAGCGGGAGCAGTACTTC CASSYTRASGKREQYF
TRBJ2-2 - - TRBV11-3 TGTGCCAGCAGCTTAGGTGAGGGATTGGACACCGGGGAGCTGTTTTTT CASSLGEGLDTGELFF
TRBJ2-2 TRBD2 - TRBV28 TGTGCCAGCAGTCCCGGGGGGGTTAACACCGGGGAGCTGTTTTTT CASSPGGVNTGELFF
TRBJ2-7 - - TRBV18 TGTGCCAGCTCACCCACCGGCTACGAGCAGTACTTC CASSPTGYEQYF
TRBJ2-1 - - TRBV5-1 TGCGCCAGCAGCTTCGTATCAGAGGGTGGCAATGAGCAGTTCTTC CASSFVSEGGNEQFF
TRBJ1-6 - - TRBV30 TGTGCCTGGAGTGGATCCTTCCCAAAGAGCTCCTATAATTCACCCCTCCACTTT CAWSGSFPKSSYNSPLHF
TRBJ1-4 - - TRBV5-1 TGCGCCAGCAGCCCAGGGACGGGGGGATTCTCTAATGAAAAACTGTTTTTT CASSPGTGGFSNEKLFF
TRBJ2-3 - - TRBV4-1 TGCGCCAGCAGTTGGAGGGAGGATACGCAGTATTTT CASSWREDTQYF
TRBJ2-5 - - TRBV4-1 TGCGCCAGCAGCCCGCTCTTTGGGGGCGGCCAAGAGACCCAGTACTTC CASSPLFGGGQETQYF
TRBJ2-2 - - TRBV13 TGTGCCTGGCTAAGGGGGATTACCGGGGAGCTGTTTTTT CAWLRGITGELFF
TRBJ1-2 - - TRBV7-8 TGTGCCAGCAGCCACCCCCCCCGCGACTATGGCTACACCTTC CASSHPPRDYGYTF
TRBJ2-7 TRBD2 once TRBV7-9 TGTGCCAGCACCTCGACTTTGGGGGGGGGAGCGATGCTCCACGAGCAGTACTTC CASTSTLGGGAMLHEQYF
TRBJ2-3 - - TRBV11-3 TGTGCCAGCAGCTTAGGGGGGGGGCGCCCAGATACGCAGTATTTT CASSLGGGRPDTQYF
TRBJ2-3 - - TRBV5-1 TGCGCCAGCAGACCCGGGGGTGCCGGACCCACAGATACGCAGTATTTT CASRPGGAGPTDTQYF
TRBJ2-5 - - TRBV24-1 TGTGCCACCAGTGACCCACGGCAAAGCGAAGAGACCCAGTACTTC CATSDPRQSEETQYF
TRBJ2-3 TRBD1 once TRBV5-1 TGCGCCAGCAGCGGGGGACAGGGGACAGATACGCAGTATTTT CASSGGQGTDTQYF
TRBJ1-2 TRBD1 - TRBV10-3 TGTGCCATCAGCGCGGGACAGAAGACATATGGCTACACCTTC CAISAGQKTYGYTF
TRBJ1-2 TRBD1 once TRBV5-5 TGTGCCAGCAGCGCACTGACAGGGATGGACTATGGCTACACCTTC CASSALTGMDYGYTF
TRBJ1-6 - few TRBV5-1 TGCGCCAGCAAACAGCTTAATTCACCCCTCCACTTT CASKQLNSPLHF
TRBJ1-5 - - TRBV4-1 TGCGCCAGCAGCCAAGAGGGCAGAAATCAGCCCCAGCATTTT CASSQEGRNQPQHF
TRBJ2-3 - - TRBV4-3 TGCGCCAGCAGCCTCCGGGGCACAGATACGCAGTATTTT CASSLRGTDTQYF
TRBJ1-5 - - TRBV27 TGTGCCAGCTTGTCGTCTGCAGGGGTAGATCAGCCCCAGCATTTT CASLSSAGVDQPQHF
TRBJ2-1 - once TRBV7-3 TGTGCCAGCAGCTTTCTCGAAGGAGCTTCCTACAATGAGCAGTTCTTC CASSFLEGASYNEQFF
TRBJ2-7 - - TRBV27 TGTGCCAGCAGTCTTCTGACCCTAGGTGGCGAGCAGTACTTC CASSLLTLGGEQYF
TRBJ2-1 - - TRBV27 TGTGCCAGCAGTTTATCTGGGGCCTCCTACAATGAGCAGTTCTTC CASSLSGASYNEQFF
TRBJ2-5 - - TRBV21-1 TGTGCCAGCAGCAAACTACTAGCGGGAGGAGAGACCCAGTACTTC CASSKLLAGGETQYF
TRBJ1-1 - - TRBV10-1 TGCGCCAGCAGTGAAAATAGAGGGACTGAAGCTTTCTTT CASSENRGTEAFF
TRBJ2-1 TRBD1 - TRBV6-6 TGTGCCAGCAGGAGGCAGGGGGAAGGTGAGCAGTTCTTC CASRRQGEGEQFF
TRBJ2-7 TRBD2 - TRBV2 TGTGCCAGCATGACTAGCGGGACGGTCGACGAGCAGTACTTC CASMTSGTVDEQYF
TRBJ1-2 - - TRBV9 TGTGCCAGCAGCGTAGCTACAGGGACCTATGGCTACACCTTC CASSVATGTYGYTF
TRBJ1-6 - - TRBV4-2 TGTGCCAGCAGTCGATCCAGGGAAGTAAATAATTCACCCCTCCACTTT CASSRSREVNNSPLHF
TRBJ1-1 - once TRBV25-1 TGTGCCAGCAGTGATACCCACAGGGTCGCCACTGAAGCTTTCTTT CASSDTHRVATEAFF
TRBJ2-5 TRBD2 - TRBV4-1 TGCGCCAGCAGCCAAGAATTGGCTAGCGGGAAAGAGACCCAGTACTTC CASSQELASGKETQYF
TRBJ1-3 TRBD1 - TRBV15 TGTGCCACCTCTTCCAGGGGGAACTCTGGAAACACCATATATTTT CATSSRGNSGNTIYF
TRBJ2-2 - once TRBV5-1 TGCGCCAGCAGCAGCGGACTCCTGAACACCGGGGAGCTGTTTTTT CASSSGLLNTGELFF
TRBJ2-7 - - TRBV29-1 TGCAGCGTTGGACAGGCCTACGAGCAGTACTTC CSVGQAYEQYF
TRBJ2-3 TRBD2 once TRBV30 TGTGCCTGGAGTGTTGGGGGGGGGACAGATACGCAGTATTTT CAWSVGGGTDTQYF
TRBJ2-7 TRBD1 - TRBV12-3/TRBV12-4 TGTGCCAGCAGACCGACAGGGAAGTTCGAGCAGTACTTC CASRPTGKFEQYF
TRBJ1-5 TRBD1 - TRBV29-1 TGCAGCGGCGGAGGGGGCGAGGGTCAGCCCCAGCATTTT CSGGGGEGQPQHF